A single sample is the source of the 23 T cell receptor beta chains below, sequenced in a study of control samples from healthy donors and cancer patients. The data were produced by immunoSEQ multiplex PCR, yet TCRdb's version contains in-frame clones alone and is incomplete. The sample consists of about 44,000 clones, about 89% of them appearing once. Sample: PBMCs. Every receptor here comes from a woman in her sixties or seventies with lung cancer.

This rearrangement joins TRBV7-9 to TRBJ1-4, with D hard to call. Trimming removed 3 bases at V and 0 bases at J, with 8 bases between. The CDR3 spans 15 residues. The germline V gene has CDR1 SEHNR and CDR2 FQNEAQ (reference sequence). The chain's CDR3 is CASSFGRSTNEKLFF. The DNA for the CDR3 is TGTGCCAGCAGCTTTGGACGTTCAACTAATGAAAAACTGTTTTTT. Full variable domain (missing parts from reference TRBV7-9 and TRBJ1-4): DTGVSQNPRHKITKRGQNVTFRCDPISEHNRLYWYRQTLGQGPEFLTYFQNEAQLEKSRLLSDRFSAERPKGSFSTLEIQRTEQGDSAMYLCASSFGRSTNEKLFFGSGTQLSVL.

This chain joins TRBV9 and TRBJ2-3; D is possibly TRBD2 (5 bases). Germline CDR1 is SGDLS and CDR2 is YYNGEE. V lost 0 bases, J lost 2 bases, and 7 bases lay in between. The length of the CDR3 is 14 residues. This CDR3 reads CASSVAGNTDTQYF. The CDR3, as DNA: TGTGCCAGCAGCGTAGCGGGAAACACAGATACGCAGTATTTT.

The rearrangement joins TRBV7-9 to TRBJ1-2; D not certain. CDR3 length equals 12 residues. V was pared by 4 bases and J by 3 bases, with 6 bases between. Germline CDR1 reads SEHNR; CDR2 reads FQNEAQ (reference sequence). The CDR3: CASSSEYYGYTF. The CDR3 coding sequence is TGTGCCAGCAGCTCTGAGTACTATGGCTACACCTTC. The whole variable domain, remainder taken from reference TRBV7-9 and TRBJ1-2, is DTGVSQNPRHKITKRGQNVTFRCDPISEHNRLYWYRQTLGQGPEFLTYFQNEAQLEKSRLLSDRFSAERPKGSFSTLEIQRTEQGDSAMYLCASSSEYYGYTFGSGTRLTVV.

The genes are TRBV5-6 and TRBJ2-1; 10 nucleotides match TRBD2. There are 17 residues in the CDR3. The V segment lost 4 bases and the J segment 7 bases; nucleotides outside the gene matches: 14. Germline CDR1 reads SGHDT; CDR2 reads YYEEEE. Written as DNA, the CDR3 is TGTGCCAGCAGCCCTGCCACTCTAGCGGGAGCGGGGAATGAGCAGTTCTTC. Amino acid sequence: CASSPATLAGAGNEQFF.

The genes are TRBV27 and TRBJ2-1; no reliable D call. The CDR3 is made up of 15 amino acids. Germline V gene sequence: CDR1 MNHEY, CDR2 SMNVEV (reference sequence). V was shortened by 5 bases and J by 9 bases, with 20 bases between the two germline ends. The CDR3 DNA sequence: TGTGCCAGCAGTCCGACCTCGCCCGGGTTGGCTGAGCAGTTCTTC. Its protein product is CASSPTSPGLAEQFF.

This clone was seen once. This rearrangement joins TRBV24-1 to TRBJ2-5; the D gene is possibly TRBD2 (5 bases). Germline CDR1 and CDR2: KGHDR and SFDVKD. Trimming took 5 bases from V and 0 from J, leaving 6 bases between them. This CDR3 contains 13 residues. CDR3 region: CATSADYQETQYF. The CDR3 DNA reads TGTGCCACCAGTGCGGACTACCAAGAGACCCAGTACTTC.

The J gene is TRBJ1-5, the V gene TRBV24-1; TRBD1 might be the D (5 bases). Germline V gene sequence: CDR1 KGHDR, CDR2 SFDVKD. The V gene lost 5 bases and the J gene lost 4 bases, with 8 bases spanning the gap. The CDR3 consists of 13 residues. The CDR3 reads CATSAQGNQPQHF. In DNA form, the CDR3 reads TGTGCCACCAGTGCGCAGGGTAATCAGCCCCAGCATTTT.

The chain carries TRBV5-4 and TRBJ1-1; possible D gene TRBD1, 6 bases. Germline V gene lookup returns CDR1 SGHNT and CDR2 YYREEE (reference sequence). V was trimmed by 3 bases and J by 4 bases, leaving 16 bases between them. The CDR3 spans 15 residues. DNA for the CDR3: TGTGCCAGCAGCTCCGAAGGGGGGGCGACCACTGAAGCTTTCTTT. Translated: CASSSEGGATTEAFF.

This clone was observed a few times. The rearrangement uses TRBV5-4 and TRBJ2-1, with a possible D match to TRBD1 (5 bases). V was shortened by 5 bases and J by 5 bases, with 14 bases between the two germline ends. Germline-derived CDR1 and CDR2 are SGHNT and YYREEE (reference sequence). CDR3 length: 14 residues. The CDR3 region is CASRLKTANNEQFF. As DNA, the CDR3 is TGTGCCAGCAGATTAAAGACAGCAAACAATGAGCAGTTCTTC.

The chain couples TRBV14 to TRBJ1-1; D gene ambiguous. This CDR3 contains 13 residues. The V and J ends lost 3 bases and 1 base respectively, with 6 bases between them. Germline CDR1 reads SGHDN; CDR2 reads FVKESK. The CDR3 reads CASSQVGNTEAFF. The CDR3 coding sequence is TGTGCCAGCAGCCAGGTGGGGAACACTGAAGCTTTCTTT. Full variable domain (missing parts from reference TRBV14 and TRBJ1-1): EAGVTQFPSHSVIEKGQTVTLRCDPISGHDNLYWYRRVMGKEIKFLLHFVKESKQDESGMPNNRFLAERTGGTYSTLKVQPAELEDSGVYFCASSQVGNTEAFFGQGTRLTVV.

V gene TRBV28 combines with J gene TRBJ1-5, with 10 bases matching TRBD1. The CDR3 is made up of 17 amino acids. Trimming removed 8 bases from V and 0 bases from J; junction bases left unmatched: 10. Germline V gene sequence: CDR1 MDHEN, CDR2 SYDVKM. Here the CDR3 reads CASSRDRGRHSNQPQHF. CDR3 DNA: TGTGCCAGCTCCCGGGACAGGGGAAGGCATAGCAATCAGCCCCAGCATTTT.

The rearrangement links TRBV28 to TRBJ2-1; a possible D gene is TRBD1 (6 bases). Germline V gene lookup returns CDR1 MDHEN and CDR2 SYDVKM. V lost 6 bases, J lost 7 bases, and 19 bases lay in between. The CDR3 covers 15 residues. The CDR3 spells CASRTDRLTFNEQFF. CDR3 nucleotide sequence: TGTGCCAGCAGAACCGACAGGCTAACCTTTAATGAGCAGTTCTTC.

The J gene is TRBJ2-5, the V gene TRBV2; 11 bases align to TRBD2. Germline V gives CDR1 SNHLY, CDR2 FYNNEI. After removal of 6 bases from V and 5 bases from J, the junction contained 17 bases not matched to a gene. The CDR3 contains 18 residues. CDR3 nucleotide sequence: TGTGCCAGCAGGGACGGACTAGCGGGCCGGTCCGGGGGGGAGACCCAGTACTTC. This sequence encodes CASRDGLAGRSGGETQYF. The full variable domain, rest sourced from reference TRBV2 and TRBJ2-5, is EPEVTQTPSHQVTQMGQEVILRCVPISNHLYFYWYRQILGQKVEFLVSFYNNEISEKSEIFDDQFSVERPDGSNFTLKIRSTKLEDSAMYFCASRDGLAGRSGGETQYFGPGTRLLVL.

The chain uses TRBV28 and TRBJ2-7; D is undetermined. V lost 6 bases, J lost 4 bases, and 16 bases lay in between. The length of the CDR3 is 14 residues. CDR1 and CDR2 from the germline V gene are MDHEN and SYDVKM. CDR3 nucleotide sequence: TGTGCCAGCAGGCCCATCCCGAGGTTTTACGAGCAGTACTTC. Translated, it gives CASRPIPRFYEQYF.

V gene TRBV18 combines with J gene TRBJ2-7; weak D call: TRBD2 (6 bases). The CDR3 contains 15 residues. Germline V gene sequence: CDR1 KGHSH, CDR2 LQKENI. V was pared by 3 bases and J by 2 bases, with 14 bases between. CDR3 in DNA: TGTGCCAGCTCACCGGGGGGAGATCGGACCTACGAGCAGTACTTC. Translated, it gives CASSPGGDRTYEQYF.

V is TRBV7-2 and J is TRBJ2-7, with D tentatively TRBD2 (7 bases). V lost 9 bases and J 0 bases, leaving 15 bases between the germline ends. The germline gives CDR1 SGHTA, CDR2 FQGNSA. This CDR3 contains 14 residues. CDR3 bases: TGTGCCAGTCTTTTAGGGGGGGACTCCTACGAGCAGTACTTC. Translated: CASLLGGDSYEQYF.

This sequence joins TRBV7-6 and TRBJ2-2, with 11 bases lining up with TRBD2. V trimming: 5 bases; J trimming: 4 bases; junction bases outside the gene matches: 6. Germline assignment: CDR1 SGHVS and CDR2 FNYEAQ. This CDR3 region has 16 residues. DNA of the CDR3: TGTGCCAGCAGCATCCTAGCGGGAGGTGTCACCGGGGAGCTGTTTTTT. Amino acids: CASSILAGGVTGELFF.

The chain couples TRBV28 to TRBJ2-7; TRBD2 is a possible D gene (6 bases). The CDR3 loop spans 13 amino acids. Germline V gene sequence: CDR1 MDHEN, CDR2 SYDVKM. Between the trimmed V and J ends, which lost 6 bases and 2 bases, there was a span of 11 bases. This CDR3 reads CASRSSDTYEQYF. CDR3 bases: TGTGCCAGCAGGTCTAGCGATACCTACGAGCAGTACTTC.

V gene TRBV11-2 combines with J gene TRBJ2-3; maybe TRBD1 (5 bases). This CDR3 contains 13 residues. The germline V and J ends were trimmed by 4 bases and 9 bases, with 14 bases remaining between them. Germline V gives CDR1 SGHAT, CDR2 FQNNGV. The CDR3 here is CASSSEPRTTQYF. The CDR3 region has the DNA TGTGCCAGCAGCTCCGAGCCTAGGACAACGCAGTATTTT.

CDR3 DNA sequence: TGCGCCAGCAGCCAAGAAGAGGCGCTTAGGGGTGAAGCTTTCTTT. As protein: CASSQEEALRGEAFF. J is TRBJ1-1 and V is TRBV4-1; possibly TRBD1 for D (5 bases). Germline CDR1 MGHRA, CDR2 YSYEKL. Deletions cut 0 bases from V and 7 bases from J, with 15 bases between. This CDR3 contains 15 residues.

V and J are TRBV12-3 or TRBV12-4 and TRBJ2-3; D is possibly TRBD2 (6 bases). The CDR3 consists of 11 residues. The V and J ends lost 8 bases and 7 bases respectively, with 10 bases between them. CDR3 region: CASGGIYTQYF. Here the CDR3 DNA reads TGTGCCAGCGGAGGGATCTATACGCAGTATTTT.

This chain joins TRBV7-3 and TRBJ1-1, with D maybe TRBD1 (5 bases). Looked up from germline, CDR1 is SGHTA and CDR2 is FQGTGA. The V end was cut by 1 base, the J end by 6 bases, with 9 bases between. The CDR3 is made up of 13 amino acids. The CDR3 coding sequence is TGTGCCAGCAGCTTAATAGCAGGGTCTGAAGCTTTCTTT. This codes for CASSLIAGSEAFF.

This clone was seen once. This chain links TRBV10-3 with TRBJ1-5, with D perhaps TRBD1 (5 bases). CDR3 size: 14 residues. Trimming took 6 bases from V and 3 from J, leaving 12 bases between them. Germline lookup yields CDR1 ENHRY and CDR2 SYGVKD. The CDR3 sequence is CAIRGVGNNQPQHF. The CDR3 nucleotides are TGTGCCATCAGAGGGGTCGGGAACAATCAGCCCCAGCATTTT.